The 14 T cell receptor beta chains in this list originate from one sample, sequenced in a study of OX40 agonist ivuxolimab in advanced cancers. Profiled with immunoSEQ multiplex PCR; TCRdb holds only in-frame clones, not every one. The repertoire holds about 60,000 clones, with roughly 86% as singletons. The specimen comprised CD4+ or CD8+ T cells sorted from blood, sampled in a trial of the OX40 agonist ivuxolimab. All receptors derive from an adult with an advanced solid tumor such as melanoma, head and neck, liver or kidney cancer.

The V gene is TRBV7-2, the J gene TRBJ1-3; the D is unclear. Germline CDR1 is SGHTA and CDR2 is FQGNSA. Trimming cost V 1 base and J 4 bases, with 8 bases left between them. CDR3 size: 14 residues. Here the CDR3 reads CASSLDGGGNTIYF. DNA of the CDR3: TGTGCCAGCAGCTTAGATGGCGGCGGAAACACCATATATTTT.

The CDR3 protein is CASSLDFPNTGELFF. CDR3 DNA sequence: TGTGCCAGCAGCTTGGATTTTCCGAACACCGGGGAGCTGTTTTTT. This chain joins TRBV5-5 and TRBJ2-2; D gene ambiguous. The germline V gene has CDR1 SGHKS and CDR2 YYEKEE (reference sequence). The CDR3 covers 15 residues. Trimming left V 0 bases short and J 0 bases short, with 6 bases between.

This clone was observed once. The chain couples TRBV6-1 to TRBJ1-6; the D gene is possibly TRBD1 (5 bases). V was shortened by 4 bases and J by 9 bases, with 16 bases between the two germline ends. The CDR3 is made up of 15 amino acids. Looked up from germline, CDR1 is MNHNS and CDR2 is SASEGT. CDR3 sequence: CASSVLGARGSPLHF. CDR3 in DNA: TGTGCCAGCAGTGTTCTCGGGGCCCGGGGTTCACCCCTCCACTTT.

The rearrangement joins TRBV7-8 to TRBJ2-3, with D perhaps being TRBD1 or TRBD2 (5 bases each). This CDR3 comprises 13 residues. Trimming cost V 0 bases and J 9 bases, with 10 bases left between them. Germline lookup yields CDR1 SGHVS and CDR2 FQNEAQ. The chain's CDR3 is CASSLAGANTQYF. CDR3 coding DNA: TGTGCCAGCAGCTTAGCCGGGGCTAACACGCAGTATTTT.

This clone appeared a single time. The DNA for the CDR3 is TGTGCCAGCAGTCACAGGATAAACTATGGCTACACCTTC. It yields the protein CASSHRINYGYTF. V usage is TRBV6-1 and J usage is TRBJ1-2; D may be TRBD1 (5 bases). The CDR3 contains 13 residues. V lost 5 bases and J 2 bases, leaving 9 bases between the germline ends. The germline V gene encodes CDR1 MNHNS and CDR2 SASEGT.

The CDR3 loop is CASSLPGKLSYEQYF. The CDR3, as DNA: TGCGCCAGCAGCCTTCCCGGGAAACTCTCCTACGAGCAGTACTTC. The gene calls are TRBV4-1 and TRBJ2-7, with D possibly matching TRBD2 (5 bases). The CDR3 is made up of 15 amino acids. The germline V gene encodes CDR1 MGHRA and CDR2 YSYEKL. Deletions cut 4 bases from V and 0 bases from J, with 13 bases between.

The chain links TRBV5-6 to TRBJ1-6; D not certain. The CDR3 runs to 17 residues. Germline V gives CDR1 SGHDT, CDR2 YYEEEE. V lost 3 bases to trimming and J lost 0 bases, with 13 bases between them. The CDR3 nucleotides are TGTGCCAGCAGCTGGAGCCGGACTAGCTCCTATAATTCACCCCTCCACTTT. As protein: CASSWSRTSSYNSPLHF. Using reference TRBV5-6 and TRBJ1-6 for the parts outside the CDR3, the full variable domain is DAGVTQSPTHLIKTRGQQVTLRCSPKSGHDTVSWYQQALGQGPQFIFQYYEEEERQRGNFPDRFSGHQFPNYSSELNVNALLLGDSALYLCASSWSRTSSYNSPLHFGNGTRLTVT.

DNA for the CDR3: TGTGCCAGCAGCTTAGCCTACGTCCCGGGGACCACTAATGAAAAACTGTTTTTT. Its protein product is CASSLAYVPGTTNEKLFF. The V and J genes are TRBV7-8 and TRBJ1-4; D perhaps matches TRBD1 (5 bases). With 0 bases removed from V and 2 bases from J, the gap between germline ends came to 16 bases. Germline loops: CDR1 SGHVS, CDR2 FQNEAQ. The CDR3 totals 18 residues.

Note on this clone: Mismatch with germline at one junction end may stem from a read error. The rearrangement uses TRBV6-1 and TRBJ2-7; tentatively, D is TRBD2 (5 bases). In germline, CDR1 is MNHNS, CDR2 SASEGT. This CDR3 is built from 13 residues. The CDR3 spells CASSEIGGRGPNF. The CDR3 DNA sequence: TGTGCCAGCAGTGAAATAGGTGGGCGAGGGCCTAACTTC.

Only one count was recorded for this clone. The rearrangement joins TRBV5-4 to TRBJ2-1; the D is unclear. V lost 4 bases and J 8 bases, leaving 10 bases between the germline ends. This CDR3 has 12 amino acids. Germline V lookup: CDR1 SGHNT, CDR2 YYREEE (reference sequence). The chain's CDR3 is CASSQYRYEQFF. CDR3 DNA sequence: TGTGCCAGCAGCCAATACCGGTATGAGCAGTTCTTC. Using reference TRBV5-4 and TRBJ2-1 for the parts outside the CDR3, the full variable domain is ETGVTQSPTHLIKTRGQQVTLRCSSQSGHNTVSWYQQALGQGPQFIFQYYREEENGRGNFPPRFSGLQFPNYSSELNVNALELDDSALYLCASSQYRYEQFFGPGTRLTVL.

This rearrangement joins TRBV25-1 to TRBJ1-2; D gene uncertain. Germline CDR1 and CDR2: MGHDK and SYGVNS. The CDR3 consists of 14 residues. Trimming removed 2 bases at V and 0 bases at J, with 7 bases between. CDR3 DNA sequence: TGTGCCAGCAGTGAAATACAGTCTAACTATGGCTACACCTTC. It codes for CASSEIQSNYGYTF.

The gene calls are TRBV19 and TRBJ2-1; D might be TRBD2 (5 bases). The CDR3 length is 14 residues. V lost 6 bases, J lost 7 bases, and 16 bases lay in between. Germline CDR1 LNHDA, CDR2 SQIVND (reference sequence). The CDR3 region is CASRRSGLENEQFF. CDR3 bases: TGTGCCAGTAGGCGCTCGGGGTTAGAGAATGAGCAGTTCTTC.

The rearrangement links TRBV10-2 to TRBJ1-1; 7 bases agree with TRBD1. Germline-derived CDR1 and CDR2 are WSHSY and SAAADI. V gave up 7 bases and J gave up 0 bases; unmatched junction bases: 8. The length of the CDR3 is 15 residues. CDR3 sequence reads: CASIPDRTMNTEAFF. The CDR3 DNA sequence: TGCGCCAGCATCCCGGACAGGACCATGAACACTGAAGCTTTCTTT.

The chain links TRBV2 to TRBJ1-2; D is uncertain. Trimming stripped 1 base from V and 5 bases from J, with 8 bases between. The CDR3 is 13 residues long. Germline values: CDR1 SNHLY, CDR2 FYNNEI. This CDR3 reads CASSEGGLYGYTF. The CDR3 bases are TGTGCCAGCAGTGAAGGTGGCCTTTATGGCTACACCTTC.